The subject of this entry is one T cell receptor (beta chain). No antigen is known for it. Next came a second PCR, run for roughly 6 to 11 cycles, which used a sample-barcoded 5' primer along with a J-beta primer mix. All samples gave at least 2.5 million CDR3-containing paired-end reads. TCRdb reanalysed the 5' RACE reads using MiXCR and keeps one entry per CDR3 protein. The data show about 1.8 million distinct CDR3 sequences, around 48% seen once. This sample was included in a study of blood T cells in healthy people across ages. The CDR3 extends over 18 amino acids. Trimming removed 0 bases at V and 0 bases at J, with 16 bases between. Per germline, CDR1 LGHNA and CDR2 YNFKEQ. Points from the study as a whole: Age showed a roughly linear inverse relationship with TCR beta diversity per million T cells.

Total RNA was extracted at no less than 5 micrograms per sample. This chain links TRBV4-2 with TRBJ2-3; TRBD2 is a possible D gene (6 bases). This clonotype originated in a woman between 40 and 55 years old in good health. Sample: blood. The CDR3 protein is CASSQDIWGVTSTDTQYF. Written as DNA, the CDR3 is TGTGCCAGCAGCCAAGATATTTGGGGGGTCACTAGCACAGATACGCAGTATTTT.